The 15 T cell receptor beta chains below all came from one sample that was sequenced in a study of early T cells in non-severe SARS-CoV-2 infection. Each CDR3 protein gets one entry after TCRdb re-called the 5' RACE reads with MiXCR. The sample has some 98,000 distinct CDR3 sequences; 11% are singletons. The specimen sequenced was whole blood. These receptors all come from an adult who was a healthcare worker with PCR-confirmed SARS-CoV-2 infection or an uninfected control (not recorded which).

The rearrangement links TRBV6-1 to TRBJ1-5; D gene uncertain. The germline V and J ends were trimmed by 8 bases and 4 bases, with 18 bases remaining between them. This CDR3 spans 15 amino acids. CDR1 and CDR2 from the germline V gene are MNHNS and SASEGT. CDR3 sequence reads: CASGSGRFFNQPQHF. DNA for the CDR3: TGTGCCAGCGGATCCGGACGGTTTTTTAATCAGCCCCAGCATTTT.

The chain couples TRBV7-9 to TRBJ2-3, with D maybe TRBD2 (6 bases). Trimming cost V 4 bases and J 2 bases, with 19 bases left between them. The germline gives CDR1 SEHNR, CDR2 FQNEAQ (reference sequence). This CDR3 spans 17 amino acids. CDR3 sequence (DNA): TGTGCCAGCAGCTCCGGGCGGGGACCTTTTTCCACAGATACGCAGTATTTT. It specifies CASSSGRGPFSTDTQYF.

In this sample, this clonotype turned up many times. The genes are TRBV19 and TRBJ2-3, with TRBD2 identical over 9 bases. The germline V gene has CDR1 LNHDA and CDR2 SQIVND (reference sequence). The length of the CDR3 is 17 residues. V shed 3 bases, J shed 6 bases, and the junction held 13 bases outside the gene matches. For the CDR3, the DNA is TGTGCCAGTAGTATCTCCCTGAGCGGGAGGCGGGGGGATACGCAGTATTTT. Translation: CASSISLSGRRGDTQYF.

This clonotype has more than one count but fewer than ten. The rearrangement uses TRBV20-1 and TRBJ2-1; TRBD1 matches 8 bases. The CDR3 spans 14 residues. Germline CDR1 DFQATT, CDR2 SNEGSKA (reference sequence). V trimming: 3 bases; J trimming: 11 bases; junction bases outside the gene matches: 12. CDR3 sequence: CSARGGQDVTQQFF. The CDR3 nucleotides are TGCAGTGCTAGGGGGGGACAGGACGTAACTCAGCAGTTCTTC.

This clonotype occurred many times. CDR3 DNA sequence: TGCGCCAGCAGCCAACAGGGACCGGGACAGGGATTCGGCTACACCTTC. This gives the protein CASSQQGPGQGFGYTF. The chain couples TRBV4-1 to TRBJ1-2, with 9 bases identical to TRBD1. Germline V gene lookup returns CDR1 MGHRA and CDR2 YSYEKL. CDR3 length: 16 residues. With V trimmed by 2 bases and J by 8 bases, 12 bases remained unmatched.

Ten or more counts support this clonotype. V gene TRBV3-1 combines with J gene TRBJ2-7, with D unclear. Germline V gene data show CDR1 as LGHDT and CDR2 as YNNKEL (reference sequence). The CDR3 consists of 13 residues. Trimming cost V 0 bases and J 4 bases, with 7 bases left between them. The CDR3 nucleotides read TGTGCCAGCAGCCAAGATATCCGGTACGAGCAGTACTTC. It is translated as CASSQDIRYEQYF.

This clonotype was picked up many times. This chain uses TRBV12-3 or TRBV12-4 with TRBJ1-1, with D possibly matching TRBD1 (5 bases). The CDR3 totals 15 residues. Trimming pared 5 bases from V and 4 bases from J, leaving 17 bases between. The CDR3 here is CASSQGLNRGTEAFF. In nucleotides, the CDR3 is TGTGCCAGCAGTCAAGGACTGAATAGGGGCACTGAAGCTTTCTTT.

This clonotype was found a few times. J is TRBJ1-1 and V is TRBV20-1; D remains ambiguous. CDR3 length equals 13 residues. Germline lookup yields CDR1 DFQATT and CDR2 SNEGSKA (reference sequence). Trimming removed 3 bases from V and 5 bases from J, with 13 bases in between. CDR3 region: CSASRGGGTEAFF. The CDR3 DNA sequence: TGCAGTGCTAGCCGGGGAGGTGGAACTGAAGCTTTCTTT.

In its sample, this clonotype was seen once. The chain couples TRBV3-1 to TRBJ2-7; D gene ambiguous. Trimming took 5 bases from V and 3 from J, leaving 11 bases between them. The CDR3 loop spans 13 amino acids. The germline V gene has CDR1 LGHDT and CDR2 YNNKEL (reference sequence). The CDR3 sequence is CASSDVQFYEQYF. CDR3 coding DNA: TGTGCCAGCAGCGATGTACAGTTCTACGAGCAGTACTTC.

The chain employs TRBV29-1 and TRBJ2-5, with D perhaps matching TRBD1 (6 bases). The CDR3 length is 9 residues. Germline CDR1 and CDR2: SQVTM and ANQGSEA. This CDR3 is CNQGETQYF. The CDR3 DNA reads TGCAACCAGGGGGAGACCCAGTACTTC.

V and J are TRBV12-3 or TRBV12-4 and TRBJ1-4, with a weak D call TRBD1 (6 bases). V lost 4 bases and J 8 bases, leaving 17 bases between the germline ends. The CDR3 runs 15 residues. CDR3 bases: TGTGCCAGCAGTTCAAGAGGGGGTGTAGGGGAAAAACTGTTTTTT. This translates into CASSSRGGVGEKLFF.

The CDR3 DNA is TGCAGCGTTGTTTACAGAAGCACAGATACGCAGTATTTT. Protein: CSVVYRSTDTQYF. The chain links TRBV29-1 to TRBJ2-3; D ambiguous. Trimming shortened V by 4 bases and J by 0 bases, and 8 bases separated the two germline ends. This CDR3 has 13 residues. Germline assignment: CDR1 SQVTM and CDR2 ANQGSEA.

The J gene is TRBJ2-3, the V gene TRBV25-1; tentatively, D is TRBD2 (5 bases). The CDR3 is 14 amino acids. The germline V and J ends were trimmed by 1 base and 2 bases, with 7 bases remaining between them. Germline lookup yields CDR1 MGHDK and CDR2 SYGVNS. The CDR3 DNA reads TGTGCCAGCAGTGAATTCGGGATCACAGATACGCAGTATTTT. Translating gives CASSEFGITDTQYF.

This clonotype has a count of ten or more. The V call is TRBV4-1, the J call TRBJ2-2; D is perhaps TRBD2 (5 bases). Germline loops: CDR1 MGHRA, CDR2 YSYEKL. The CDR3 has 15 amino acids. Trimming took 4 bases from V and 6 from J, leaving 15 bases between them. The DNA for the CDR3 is TGCGCCAGCAGCCCCAGCCCCCGGCGGGCCGGGGAGCTGTTTTTT. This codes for CASSPSPRRAGELFF.

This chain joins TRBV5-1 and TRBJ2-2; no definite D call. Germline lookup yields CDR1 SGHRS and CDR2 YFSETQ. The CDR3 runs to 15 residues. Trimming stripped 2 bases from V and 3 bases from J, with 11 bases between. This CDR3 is CASSLTGSYTGELFF. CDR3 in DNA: TGCGCCAGCAGCTTAACCGGGTCTTACACCGGGGAGCTGTTTTTT.